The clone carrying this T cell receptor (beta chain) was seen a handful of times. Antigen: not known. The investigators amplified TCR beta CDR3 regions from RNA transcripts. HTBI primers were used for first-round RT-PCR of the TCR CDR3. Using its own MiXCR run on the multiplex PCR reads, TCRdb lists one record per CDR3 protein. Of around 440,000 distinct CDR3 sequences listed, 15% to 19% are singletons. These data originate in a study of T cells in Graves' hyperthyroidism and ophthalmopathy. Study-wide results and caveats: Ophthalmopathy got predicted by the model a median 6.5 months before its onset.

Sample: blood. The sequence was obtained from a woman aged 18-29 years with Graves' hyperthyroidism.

The CDR3 nucleotides read TGTGCCAGCAGTGATCAACAGGCGAAAGCCTGGCGGCTAGCCAAAAACATTCAGTACTTC. It is translated as CASSDQQAKAWRLAKNIQYF. V is TRBV6-1 and J is TRBJ2-4, with D possibly being TRBD1 (5 bases). Germline V gives CDR1 MNHNS, CDR2 SASEGT. CDR3 size: 20 residues. Trimming shortened V by 3 bases and J by 0 bases, and 24 bases separated the two germline ends.